This T cell receptor (beta chain) was sequenced in a study of blood T cell repertoires in COVID-19. Study-wide context: Sites across the United States, Italy and Spain contributed samples from acute and convalescent COVID-19. The cDNA or gDNA used as material had been derived from T cells, B-cell-depleted T cells, or PBMCs.

Original analysis: Researchers report that nucleated cell counts were estimated from reference gene primer amplification. The method was immunoSEQ multiplex PCR; TCRdb's version includes in-frame clones alone and lacks a portion of them. V and J calls and clone size are given by that table; D and trimming were obtained from the DNA. The sample carries around 180,000 clones, 85% to 90% recorded once. In this sample, this clone turned up once. The CDR3 sequence is 16 residues long. Trimming took 8 bases from V and 0 from J; bases not matched to a gene: 7. From germline, CDR1 is LNHDA and CDR2 SQIVND (reference sequence). One Seattle source followed patients from active infection through their disease course.

The chain links TRBV19 to TRBJ1-5; TRBD1 aligns across 10 bases. The clonotype originates from a person aged 70 to 85 with COVID-19, enrolled during active disease. The sequenced sample was peripheral blood. CDR3 bases: TGTGCCAGTCGGACAGGGGGGACAAATAGCAATCAGCCCCAGCATTTT. Translation gives CASRTGGTNSNQPQHF.